This T cell receptor (beta chain) was documented in a study of blood T cells in healthy people across ages. There are a few counts of this clonotype. A J-beta primer mix and a sample-barcoded 5' primer were used in a second PCR of roughly 7 to 12 cycles. TCRdb reprocessed the 5' RACE reads via MiXCR and lists one record per CDR3 protein. The table shows about 1.1 million distinct CDR3 sequences, with roughly two fifths occurring only once. The CDR3 has 14 residues. Trimming removed 4 bases from V and 5 bases from J, with 11 bases in between. CDR1 and CDR2 from the germline V gene are SGHVS and FQNEAQ.

The sequenced sample was blood. The receptor was derived from a man aged 18 to 30 in good health. This chain connects TRBV7-8 to TRBJ2-2; D remains ambiguous. DNA of the CDR3: TGTGCCAGCAGCTCGTTGGACGGTACCGGGGAGCTGTTTTTT. It codes for CASSSLDGTGELFF.